This entry concerns a single T cell receptor (beta chain). The antigen is undetermined. The data originate from a study of PD-1 blockade in classical Hodgkin lymphoma. General observations from the study: Lower baseline TCR diversity was reported for newly diagnosed patients than for healthy donors.

Documented time point: cycle 4 day 1 (C4D1), after more than 5 weeks of nivolumab. The patients all showed relapse after autologous stem cell transplantation, while their brentuximab vedotin exposure varied. Through magnetic negative selection, CD8+ T cells were separated from PBMCs that had been thawed. Assay used: immunoSEQ multiplex PCR; TCRdb lists only in-frame clones, some missing. The repertoire holds approximately 10,000 clones, with about 85% as singletons. The sequences come from CD8+ T cells from blood, collected before the fourth cycle of nivolumab. This clonotype was obtained from a human donor with classical Hodgkin lymphoma. The donor label of this sample is uncertain.

CDR3 loop: CASRWPGGDTGELFF. The CDR3, as DNA: TGTGCCAGTAGGTGGCCGGGCGGCGACACCGGGGAGCTGTTTTTT. This rearrangement joins TRBV19 to TRBJ2-2; no clear D gene. The germline V gene encodes CDR1 LNHDA and CDR2 SQIVND (reference sequence). CDR3 length equals 15 residues. V lost 6 bases and J 3 bases, leaving 14 bases between the germline ends.